This T cell receptor beta chain was sequenced during a study of radiotherapy plus CTLA-4 blockade in lung cancer. Study-wide background: Objective responses were seen in 18% of patients, disease control in about 30%.

The CDR3 runs to 15 residues. The V end was cut by 2 bases, the J end by 2 bases, with 15 bases between. CDR1 is GTSNPN, CDR2 SVGIG, per germline (reference sequence). General study results and limits: Radiotherapy was combined with ipilimumab, and tumor-derived TCR clones then expanded in blood.

Focal radiation and CTLA-4 blockade (ipilimumab) were tested in chemo-refractory metastatic non-small-cell lung cancer patients. The sample holds a few counts of this clone. Its antigen is currently unknown. Here immunoSEQ multiplex PCR was the method, and the copy in TCRdb shows in-frame clones only, minus some. The sample contains about 77,000 clones, roughly 74% of which appear only once. The chain recombines TRBV30 with TRBJ1-2; the D gene is possibly TRBD1 (5 bases). The receptor comes from a human donor with non-small cell lung cancer whose response to radiotherapy plus ipilimumab could not be evaluated. The material was peripheral blood, obtained from a patient treated with radiotherapy plus ipilimumab. The CDR3 DNA reads TGTGCCTGGAGTAGGACTCCCGGGGGAAACTATGGCTACACCTTC. Its translation is CAWSRTPGGNYGYTF.